The source of this TCR beta chain is a study of CD8+CD57+ T cells in acquired aplastic anemia (dated by TCRdb to the late 2010s). Background on the whole study: Extracted DNA from sorted CD4+ and CD8+ cells averaged around 3.5 ug, ranging from roughly 0.19 to 27.4 ug. CD8+CD57+ expansion was defined as frequency above the mean frequency observed in healthy subjects. The study at large found these results: Between patients and healthy controls, no significant difference in CD8+ Simpson's diversity was found (P=0.060). Roughly 30 CD8+ CDR3 sequences were shared between patients and controls but appeared highly expressed in patients and within their immunodominant clones.

Genomic DNA was used as template for profiling of TCR beta VDJ combinations and CDR3 sequences. TCR repertoire sequencing was run on an Illumina HiSeq 2000. The study's own analysis went as follows. TRBV/TRBJ rearrangement plots, CDR3 size and DJ length profiles, and Simpson's diversity index were used to evaluate the repertoires. The immunodominant clone was defined as the most abundant DNA sequence in deep sequencing data. CDR3 amino acid sequences were screened for sharing across subjects and compared with published repertoires and the VDJdb database. TCRdb reanalyzed the raw reads on its own, using fastp at Q25 for trimming and MiXCR for clone calling, and kept in-frame beta chains. Merged by CDR3 protein, the rows form single entries marked with the most common genes and DNA. Here the V and J calls rest on TCRdb's processing, not on the authors' analysis. This sample comprises hundreds of thousands of distinct CDR3 sequences, about a third of them detected only once. Together, the top ten hold 0.7% to 1% of the sample.

This clonotype was seen a few times. Its antigen is still unknown. Base quality data are lacking; no much larger clone is found one base away. Flow cytometry had shown CD8+CD57+ cell expansion in the patients selected for sequencing. Every patient had a diagnosis of severe acquired aplastic anemia based on International Study of Aplastic Anemia and Agranulocytosis and Camitta criteria. No therapy had been received by the patients at the time of blood sampling. The study deep-sequenced TCR repertoires of sorted CD4+ and CD8+ blood T cells from severe aplastic anemia patients and healthy subjects. Patients were enrolled under clinicaltrials.gov protocols 00001620, 01623167, 00001397, 00071045, 00081523 and 00961064 in the USA. Ficoll-Paque density gradient centrifugation was used to isolate peripheral blood mononuclear cells. CD4+ and CD8+ T cells were sorted by FACS or magnetic beads before DNA extraction.

V is cut back by 6 bases and J by 6 bases, with 9 bases in the junction unmatched. From cysteine to phenylalanine, the CDR3 is 15 amino acids long. The DNA shown is the 45-base CDR3, in frame from base 1. CDR1 SNHLY and CDR2 FYNNEI were looked up in the germline V gene. The sequenced material came from sorted CD4+, CD8+, or CD8+CD57+ T cells (not recorded which) from PBMCs. This receptor was obtained from a human donor with aplastic anemia. The chain was built from TRBV2 and TRBJ1-5, with TRBD1 matching 9 junction bases. The nucleotide sequence reads as follows: TGTGCCAGCAGCCCCGGACAGGGGTCGCGTCAGCCCCAGCATTTT. It codes for CASSPGQGSRQPQHF.